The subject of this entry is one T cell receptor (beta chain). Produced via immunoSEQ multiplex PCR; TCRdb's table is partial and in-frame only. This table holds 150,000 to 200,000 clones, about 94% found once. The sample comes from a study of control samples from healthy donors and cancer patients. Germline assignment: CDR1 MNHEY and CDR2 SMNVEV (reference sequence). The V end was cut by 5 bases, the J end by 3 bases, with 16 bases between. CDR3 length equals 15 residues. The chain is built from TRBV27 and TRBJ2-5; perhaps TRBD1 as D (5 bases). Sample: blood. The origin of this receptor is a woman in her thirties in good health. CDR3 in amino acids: CASSPISTGEETQYF. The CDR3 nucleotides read TGTGCCAGCAGTCCGATCTCCACAGGAGAAGAGACCCAGTACTTC.